The entry below gives a single TCR beta chain sequence along with its context. The sample originates from a study of blood T cell repertoires in COVID-19. Across the whole study: From the United States, Italy and Spain came samples of acute and convalescent COVID-19. PBMCs, B-cell-depleted T cells, or T cells provided the cDNA or gDNA that made up the material.

Per the study methods: Reference gene primer amplification yielded estimated nucleated cell counts. The assay was immunoSEQ multiplex PCR, and TCRdb's table has in-frame clones only and misses some. That table is the source of V, J and clone size, and D and trimming were worked out from the DNA. The sample lists roughly 87,000 clones; 85% to 90% were seen once. V was trimmed by 5 bases and J by 5 bases, leaving 13 bases between them. CDR1 is MDHEN and CDR2 is SYDVKM in the germline V gene. This CDR3 is 13 amino acids long. This chain links TRBV28 with TRBJ2-7; D perhaps matches TRBD1 (5 bases). Sequences were obtained from peripheral blood. The sequence was collected from a woman over 75 with active COVID-19. CDR3 coding DNA: TGTGCCAGCAGTCTCCCAGGGTACCACGAGCAGTACTTC. Translated: CASSLPGYHEQYF.